This T cell receptor (beta chain) emerged from a study of regulatory T cells. Every patient with CD3G deficiency had evidence of autoimmunity. Patients aged 2 to 39 years had fewer naive T cells. Amplification used 52 TRBV primers and 13 TRBJ primers. Here immunoSEQ multiplex PCR was the method, and the copy in TCRdb shows in-frame clones only, minus some. The table lists around 15,000 clones, 75% to 85% of them singletons. Note on this clone: The antigen remains unidentified.

Findings and limits, study-wide: Patient repertoires had restricted TRB V-J pairs and skewed V and J usage, most in Tregs. In CD3G-deficient patients, conventional CD4+ T cells were enriched for hydrophobic CDR3 residues at positions 6 and 7.

Sequencing was performed on conventional CD4+ T cells sorted from blood. The TCR sequence derives from a person younger than 45 with CD3G deficiency.

Here the CDR3 reads CASSNPPGLGPYEQYF. CDR3 DNA: TGTGCCAGCAGTAATCCTCCGGGACTCGGACCCTACGAGCAGTACTTC. The genes are TRBV28 and TRBJ2-7, with D perhaps TRBD2 (6 bases). The CDR3 totals 16 residues. The V and J ends lost 5 bases and 2 bases respectively, with 19 bases between them. CDR1 is MDHEN and CDR2 is SYDVKM in the germline V gene.